This TCR beta chain originates from a study of blood T cell repertoires in COVID-19. Overall study context: The United States, Italy and Spain supplied acute and convalescent COVID-19 samples. Sources were T cells, B-cell-depleted T cells, or PBMCs; the material itself was cDNA or gDNA.

Authors' data handling: For nucleated cells, counts were estimated from reference gene primer amplification. Sequenced by immunoSEQ multiplex PCR; TCRdb stores in-frame clones only, minus some. From that table come the V and J calls and clone size; the DNA was used to work out D and trimming. Among 150,000 to 180,000 clones listed, approximately 80% were seen once. Trimming shortened V by 1 base and J by 7 bases, and 8 bases separated the two germline ends. The CDR3 consists of 12 residues. Germline loops: CDR1 MNHNS, CDR2 SASEGT. The source material was peripheral blood. V gene TRBV6-1 combines with J gene TRBJ2-7, with D possibly being TRBD2 (5 bases). The sequence was obtained from a man aged 55 to 70 with acute or convalescent COVID-19. The CDR3, as DNA: TGTGCCAGCAGTGAAGTTCGGGGAGAGCAGTACTTC. Amino acids: CASSEVRGEQYF.